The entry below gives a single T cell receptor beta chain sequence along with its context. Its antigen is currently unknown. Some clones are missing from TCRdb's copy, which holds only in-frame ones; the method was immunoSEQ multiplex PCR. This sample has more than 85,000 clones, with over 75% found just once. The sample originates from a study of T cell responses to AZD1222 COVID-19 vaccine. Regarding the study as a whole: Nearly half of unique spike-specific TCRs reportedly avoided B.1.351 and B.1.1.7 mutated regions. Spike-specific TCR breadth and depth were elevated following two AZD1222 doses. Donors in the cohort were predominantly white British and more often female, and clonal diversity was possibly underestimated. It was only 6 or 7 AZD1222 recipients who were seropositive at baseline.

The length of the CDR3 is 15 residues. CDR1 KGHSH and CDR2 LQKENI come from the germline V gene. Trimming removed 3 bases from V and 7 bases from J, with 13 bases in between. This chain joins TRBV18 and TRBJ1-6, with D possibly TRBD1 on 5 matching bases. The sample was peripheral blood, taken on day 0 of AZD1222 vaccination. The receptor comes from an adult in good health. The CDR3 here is CASSPLDWGNSPLHF. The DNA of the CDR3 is TGTGCCAGCTCACCCCTGGACTGGGGGAATTCACCCCTCCACTTT.